Presented here are 25 T cell receptor beta chains from one specimen sequenced in a study of shared clonotypes between healthy human individuals. Repertoires were generated with immunoSEQ multiplex PCR, while TCRdb's copy carries only in-frame clones and drops some. The data show over 2 million clones, under 95% seen once. Sample: naive CD4+ T cells from PBMCs. Subset noted: CD45RA+ positively selected. These receptors originate from a young man in good health. Some clones in this sample may be carry-over from other donors' samples.

CDR3 protein: CASSQDLDYYNEQFF. The CDR3 DNA sequence: TGCGCCAGCAGCCAAGATCTAGACTATTACAATGAGCAGTTCTTC. This rearrangement joins TRBV4-1 to TRBJ2-1; possibly TRBD2 for D (5 bases). Trimming stripped 0 bases from V and 4 bases from J, with 10 bases between. The length of the CDR3 is 15 residues. The V gene's germline CDR1 is MGHRA and CDR2 YSYEKL.

This clone was seen a few times. This chain connects TRBV28 to TRBJ1-1; D not resolved. The V gene lost 6 bases and the J gene lost 0 bases, with 8 bases spanning the gap. Germline CDR1 is MDHEN and CDR2 is SYDVKM. The CDR3 totals 13 residues. CDR3 residues: CASRTYMNTEAFF. Here the CDR3 DNA reads TGTGCCAGCAGGACTTACATGAACACTGAAGCTTTCTTT.

J is TRBJ2-3 and V is TRBV27; D is perhaps TRBD2 (6 bases). CDR3 length: 14 residues. Per germline, CDR1 MNHEY and CDR2 SMNVEV (reference sequence). V was clipped by 6 bases and J by 3 bases, with 13 bases between them. The CDR3 is CASSGFGGTDTQYF. The CDR3 region has the DNA TGTGCCAGCAGCGGTTTCGGGGGTACAGATACGCAGTATTTT.

The CDR3 sequence is CASSRGGPSTDTQYF. CDR3 sequence (DNA): TGTGCCAGCAGCCGGGGGGGGCCTAGCACAGATACGCAGTATTTT. The chain couples TRBV5-4 to TRBJ2-3; 8 nucleotides line up with TRBD2. The CDR3 consists of 15 residues. Germline V gives CDR1 SGHNT, CDR2 YYREEE (reference sequence). J gave up 0 bases and V 4 bases, and 4 bases lay outside the gene matches.

This clone appeared once. This rearrangement joins TRBV7-7 to TRBJ2-3; no clear D gene. The V gene's germline CDR1 is SSHAT and CDR2 FNYEAQ (reference sequence). The CDR3 extends over 14 amino acids. V was pared by 5 bases and J by 1 base, with 10 bases between. CDR3 sequence reads: CASSPLWGTDTQYF. As DNA, the CDR3 is TGTGCCAGCAGCCCCCTATGGGGCACAGATACGCAGTATTTT.

This chain uses TRBV6-1 with TRBJ1-2; possible D gene TRBD1, 5 bases. V dropped 2 bases and J dropped 4 bases, with 11 bases sitting between them. The germline gives CDR1 MNHNS, CDR2 SASEGT. The CDR3 runs to 14 residues. The CDR3 loop reads CASSELTAFYGYTF. The DNA of the CDR3 is TGTGCCAGCAGTGAATTGACAGCGTTCTATGGCTACACCTTC.

The CDR3 DNA follows: TGTGCCAGCAGTGAATTAGAGGGGCTTCAGCCCCAGCATTTT. The encoded protein is CASSELEGLQPQHF. This chain links TRBV25-1 with TRBJ1-5; TRBD1 is a possible D gene (5 bases). V lost 1 base and J lost 6, with 10 bases in between. The CDR3 length is 14 residues. Germline V gene data show CDR1 as MGHDK and CDR2 as SYGVNS.

The genes are TRBV5-1 and TRBJ2-5; D is undetermined. The germline gives CDR1 SGHRS, CDR2 YFSETQ. Trimming removed 0 bases from V and 1 base from J, with 13 bases in between. The CDR3 sequence is 16 residues long. Written as DNA, the CDR3 is TGCGCCAGCAGCTTGGGGGCTTGGCGGAGCCAAGAGACCCAGTACTTC. Protein sequence: CASSLGAWRSQETQYF.

The CDR3 region has the DNA TGTGCTAGTGGGGACCGAGCTTTTCACACTGAAGCTTTCTTT. This encodes CASGDRAFHTEAFF. The rearrangement uses TRBV12-5 and TRBJ1-1; D not certain. CDR3 length: 14 residues. V was trimmed by 6 bases and J by 3 bases, leaving 14 bases between them. Per germline, CDR1 LGHNT and CDR2 FRNRAP.

The V gene is TRBV6-1, the J gene TRBJ2-3; D call uncertain. The CDR3 totals 14 residues. CDR1 and CDR2 from the germline V gene are MNHNS and SASEGT. V lost 4 bases, J lost 1 base, and 9 bases lay in between. CDR3: CASSGYTRTDTQYF. As DNA, the CDR3 is TGTGCCAGCAGTGGTTACACGCGCACAGATACGCAGTATTTT.

The V gene is TRBV19, the J gene TRBJ2-1; D is uncertain. The V end lost 7 bases, the J end lost 6 bases, and 7 bases lay between the germline ends. The CDR3 spans 11 residues. Germline CDR1 reads LNHDA; CDR2 reads SQIVND (reference sequence). The CDR3 DNA reads as TGTGCCAGTACGGCTTTCAATGAGCAGTTCTTC. As protein: CASTAFNEQFF.

The chain has TRBV9 and TRBJ2-3; D is perhaps TRBD1 (8 bases). Trimming stripped 0 bases from V and 0 bases from J, with 17 bases between. The germline V gene encodes CDR1 SGDLS and CDR2 YYNGEE. This CDR3 region has 18 residues. CDR3 nucleotides: TGTGCCAGCAGCGTAGCTACAGGGGGGAGGGCTAGCACAGATACGCAGTATTTT. This codes for CASSVATGGRASTDTQYF. Filled out from reference TRBV9 and TRBJ2-3, the complete variable domain reads DSGVTQTPKHLITATGQRVTLRCSPRSGDLSVYWYQQSLDQGLQFLIQYYNGEERAKGNILERFSAQQFPDLHSELNLSSLELGDSALYFCASSVATGGRASTDTQYFGPGTRLTVL.

The chain uses TRBV18 and TRBJ2-3; 11 positions match TRBD2. The CDR3 is made up of 17 amino acids. CDR1 KGHSH and CDR2 LQKENI come from the germline V gene. J lost 1 base, V lost 3 bases, and 6 bases had no gene match. The DNA for the CDR3 is TGTGCCAGCTCACCGGGGACTAGCGGAGTGGGCACAGATACGCAGTATTTT. Protein: CASSPGTSGVGTDTQYF.

The chain links TRBV7-2 to TRBJ2-2; 8 nucleotides agree with TRBD1. The CDR3 runs 15 residues. V lost 5 bases, J lost 3 bases, and 5 bases stayed unmatched. Per germline, CDR1 SGHTA and CDR2 FQGNSA. In nucleotides, the CDR3 is TGTGCCAGCAGCCCGGGACAGGCGCACACCGGGGAGCTGTTTTTT. Its translation is CASSPGQAHTGELFF. The variable domain in full, completed from reference TRBV7-2 and TRBJ2-2, reads GAGVSQSPSNKVTEKGKDVELRCDPISGHTALYWYRQSLGQGLEFLIYFQGNSAPDKSGLPSDRFSAERTGGSVSTLTIQRTQQEDSAVYLCASSPGQAHTGELFFGEGSRLTVL.

The table lists this clone with a few counts. The J gene is TRBJ1-3, the V gene TRBV2; 8 nucleotides align to TRBD1. After removal of 6 bases from V and 2 bases from J, the junction contained 9 bases not matched to a gene. This CDR3 region has 16 residues. In germline, CDR1 is SNHLY, CDR2 FYNNEI. Here the CDR3 reads CASRAVGQGTGNTIYF. The CDR3 DNA follows: TGTGCCAGCAGGGCCGTCGGACAGGGAACTGGAAACACCATATATTTT.

The chain combines TRBV15 with TRBJ1-3; 8 bases map to TRBD1. The germline CDR1 and CDR2 sequences are LNHNV and YYDKDF (reference sequence). This CDR3 is built from 13 residues. Losses at the gene ends were 3 bases for V and 11 bases for J; bases not matched to a gene: 6. The CDR3 bases are TGTGCCACCAGCAGTCAAGACAGGGGCTCCATATATTTT. Its translation: CATSSQDRGSIYF.

The chain is built from TRBV7-3 and TRBJ1-2, with TRBD1 matching over 9 bases. Germline trimming cut 5 bases from V and 0 bases from J; bases unmatched to any gene: 7. Germline V gene data show CDR1 as SGHTA and CDR2 as FQGTGA. The CDR3 length is 16 residues. CDR3 coding DNA: TGTGCCAGCAGCCCAGGGACAGGGAGGGCTAACTATGGCTACACCTTC. Protein sequence: CASSPGTGRANYGYTF. The variable domain in full, completed from reference TRBV7-3 and TRBJ1-2, reads GAGVSQTPSNKVTEKGKYVELRCDPISGHTALYWYRQSLGQGPEFLIYFQGTGAADDSGLPNDRFFAVRPEGSVSTLKIQRTERGDSAVYLCASSPGTGRANYGYTFGSGTRLTVV.

This clone appeared once. V and J are TRBV7-6 and TRBJ1-4, with 7 nucleotides matching TRBD1. V was clipped by 5 bases and J by 6 bases; unmatched bases: 9. The CDR3 is made up of 15 amino acids. Germline values: CDR1 SGHVS, CDR2 FNYEAQ. CDR3 coding DNA: TGTGCCAGCAGCCCTCTAAGGGGGCGGTATGAAAAACTGTTTTTT. This codes for CASSPLRGRYEKLFF.

The chain has TRBV19 and TRBJ1-2; TRBD1 is a possible D gene (5 bases). The CDR3 totals 13 residues. Germline V gene lookup returns CDR1 LNHDA and CDR2 SQIVND (reference sequence). The V end was cut by 7 bases, the J end by 3 bases, with 12 bases between. The CDR3 protein is CASKGQGDYGYTF. In DNA form, the CDR3 reads TGTGCCAGTAAGGGCCAGGGAGACTATGGCTACACCTTC.

J is TRBJ2-2 and V is TRBV5-1; D ambiguous. This CDR3 is 16 amino acids long. The germline CDR1 and CDR2 sequences are SGHRS and YFSETQ. V shed 0 bases and J shed 6 bases, with 15 bases lying between them. The CDR3 reads CASSLGLVEGAGELFF. The CDR3 bases are TGCGCCAGCAGCTTGGGATTGGTGGAAGGCGCCGGGGAGCTGTTTTTT.

The V and J genes are TRBV5-1 and TRBJ2-7; 14 nucleotides agree with TRBD2. Per germline, CDR1 SGHRS and CDR2 YFSETQ. The length of the CDR3 is 20 residues. V was clipped by 0 bases and J by 7 bases; unmatched bases: 18. The CDR3 is CASSLDGQGTSGRGPWEQYF. Here the CDR3 DNA reads TGCGCCAGCAGCTTGGATGGTCAGGGGACTAGCGGGAGAGGACCGTGGGAGCAGTACTTC.

This clone came up once. The chain recombines TRBV6-4 with TRBJ2-1; the D gene is possibly TRBD2 (5 bases). The germline V gene encodes CDR1 MRHNA and CDR2 SNTAGT. Trimming took 0 bases from V and 8 from J, leaving 17 bases between them. The CDR3 runs 16 residues. DNA of the CDR3: TGTGCCAGCAGTGACTCACTGGGAGCTGGAAAATATGAGCAGTTCTTC. Translated, it gives CASSDSLGAGKYEQFF.

V usage is TRBV6-1 and J usage is TRBJ1-5; 9 nucleotides line up with TRBD1. The CDR3 length is 13 residues. The V and J ends lost 8 bases and 8 bases, in that order; junction bases with no gene match: 7. CDR1 and CDR2 from the germline V gene are MNHNS and SASEGT. The CDR3 spells CASGRDREEPQHF. CDR3 sequence (DNA): TGTGCCAGCGGACGGGACAGGGAGGAGCCCCAGCATTTT.

The chain uses TRBV7-9 and TRBJ2-1, with TRBD2 identical over 8 bases. V dropped 5 bases and J dropped 12; count of bases not matched to a gene: 6. The CDR3 is made up of 12 amino acids. Per the germline V gene, CDR1 is SEHNR and CDR2 is FQNEAQ (reference sequence). The CDR3 loop is CASSPITSGQFF. CDR3 sequence (DNA): TGTGCCAGCAGCCCGATCACTAGCGGGCAGTTCTTC.

The V and J genes are TRBV27 and TRBJ2-5, with D perhaps being TRBD1 or TRBD2 (5 bases each). The germline CDR1 and CDR2 sequences are MNHEY and SMNVEV (reference sequence). This CDR3 has 17 amino acids. The V end lost 7 bases, the J end lost 5 bases, and 26 bases lay between the germline ends. CDR3 region: CASKGFGQGDLRETQYF. For the CDR3, the DNA is TGTGCCAGCAAGGGGTTCGGGCAGGGAGATTTGAGGGAGACCCAGTACTTC.